A selection of T cell receptor beta chains follows, all from one sample in a study of blood T cell repertoires in COVID-19. Measured with immunoSEQ multiplex PCR; TCRdb has only the in-frame clones, and not every one. Here the sample spans around 12,000 clones, 82% being singletons. The specimen sequenced was peripheral blood. The source of these receptors is a man at least 80 years old with acute or convalescent COVID-19. CDR3s leave out the opening cysteine and the closing phenylalanine or tryptophan. Fields, in order: V gene, clone size, J gene, CDR3 length, CDR3 protein. Only some rows state a clone size, as once, few, many or a class for expanded clones.

TRBV11-2	-	TRBJ2-1	12	ASSLIRGDNEQF
TRBV3-1/TRBV3-2	-	TRBJ1-2	12	ASSRLGQGEGYT
TRBV6-1	-	TRBJ1-2	14	ASREGQGAILHGYT
TRBV5-8	-	TRBJ2-3	12	ASSLMSGPDTQY
TRBV5-5	-	TRBJ2-5	12	ASSLGHQQETQY
TRBV6-5	once	TRBJ1-4	12	ASSRGQGGEKLF
TRBV29-1	-	TRBJ1-5	10	SVQGYNQPQH
TRBV28	few	TRBJ2-7	16	ASSSPPGWGSTSYEQY
TRBV19	-	TRBJ1-1	11	ASSIARDTEAF
TRBV18	-	TRBJ1-2	13	ASSPLREANYGYT
TRBV19	-	TRBJ2-7	10	ASSIDNYEQY
TRBV14	-	TRBJ2-5	14	ASSQLDIYLQETQY
TRBV15	-	TRBJ2-7	17	ATSRDPLTSGGIGYEQY
TRBV5-5	-	TRBJ1-6	13	ASSAPGQVNSPLH
TRBV24-1	-	TRBJ2-5	12	ATSDQGLEETQY
TRBV19	-	TRBJ2-7	14	ASSNLRPGQPYEQY
TRBV5-1	-	TRBJ2-2	12	ASSLGGGTGELF
TRBV6-6	once	TRBJ2-7	11	ASRGAQQTEQY
TRBV7-2	-	TRBJ2-7	13	ASSSRTGPSYEQY
TRBV19	-	TRBJ1-5	14	ASRLTGEYSNQPQH
TRBV2	-	TRBJ1-4	12	ASSRRNVNEKLF
TRBV19	few	TRBJ1-5	12	ASSIARMNQPQH
TRBV7-3	-	TRBJ2-1	9	ASSLGREQF
TRBV5-1	-	TRBJ2-7	13	ASSPGTPRSYEQY
TRBV27	few	TRBJ1-2	14	ASSLSGFSGIGGYT
TRBV19	-	TRBJ2-5	11	ASSISRQETQY
TRBV3-1/TRBV3-2	once	TRBJ1-3	12	ASSAPETGNTIY
TRBV19	few	TRBJ2-3	11	ASSIGRGDTQY
TRBV7-3	-	TRBJ2-1	15	ASSPSDSGGVYNEQF
TRBV5-1	-	TRBJ2-3	13	ASSLAQGGTDTQY
TRBV11-2	-	TRBJ1-4	12	ASSPGIGNEKLF
TRBV18	few	TRBJ1-6	11	ASGGDGNSPLH
TRBV7-9	-	TRBJ1-1	13	ASGSQSGVNTEAF
TRBV7-7	-	TRBJ2-5	12	ASSQGLAPETQY
TRBV2	-	TRBJ2-3	10	ASTGGTDTQY
TRBV19	once	TRBJ1-1	11	ATRAGGNTEAF
TRBV19	few	TRBJ1-1	9	ASSRNTEAF
TRBV2	-	TRBJ2-2	12	ASRGGQNTGELF
TRBV19	-	TRBJ1-3	14	ASSSGHLNSGNTIY
TRBV9	-	TRBJ1-1	11	ASSSLRQGKAF
TRBV5-1	-	TRBJ2-2	14	ASSLATGAGTGELF
TRBV6-5	-	TRBJ1-1	13	ASSVRQGAFTEAF
TRBV4-1	-	TRBJ2-4	17	ASSPLLAGVPLAKNIQY
TRBV5-1	-	TRBJ2-5	12	ASSRTGWQETQY
TRBV1	-	TRBJ1-2	14	TSSQEGSGANYGYT
TRBV11-2	once	TRBJ2-7	12	ASSNNRDLDEQY
TRBV11-2	-	TRBJ1-1	14	ASSLARYRQNTEAF
TRBV27	-	TRBJ2-1	13	ASSPSAAVYNEQF
TRBV4-3	few	TRBJ2-1	13	ASSQVAGEGGEQF
TRBV4-1	-	TRBJ2-5	13	ASSPPAGGQETQY
TRBV19	-	TRBJ2-5	12	ASSGQGIGETQY
TRBV7-3	few	TRBJ2-2	12	ASSTQGSTGELF